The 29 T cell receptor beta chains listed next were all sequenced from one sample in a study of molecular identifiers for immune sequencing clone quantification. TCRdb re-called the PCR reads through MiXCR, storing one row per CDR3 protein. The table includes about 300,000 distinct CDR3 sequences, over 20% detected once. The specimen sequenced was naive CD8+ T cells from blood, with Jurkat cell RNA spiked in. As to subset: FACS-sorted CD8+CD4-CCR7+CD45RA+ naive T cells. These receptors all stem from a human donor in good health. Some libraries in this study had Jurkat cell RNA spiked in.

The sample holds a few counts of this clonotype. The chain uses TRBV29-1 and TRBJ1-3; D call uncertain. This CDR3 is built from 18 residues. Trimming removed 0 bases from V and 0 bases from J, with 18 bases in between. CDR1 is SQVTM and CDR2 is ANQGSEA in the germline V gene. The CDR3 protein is CSVEDLLPGKSSGNTIYF. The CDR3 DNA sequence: TGCAGCGTTGAAGATCTTTTGCCGGGCAAATCCTCTGGAAACACCATATATTTT.

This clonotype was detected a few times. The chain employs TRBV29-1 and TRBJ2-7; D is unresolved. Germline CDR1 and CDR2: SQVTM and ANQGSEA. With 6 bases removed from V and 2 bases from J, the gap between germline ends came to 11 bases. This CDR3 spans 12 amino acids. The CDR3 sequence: CSVERGAYEQYF. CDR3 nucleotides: TGCAGCGTCGAACGCGGAGCCTACGAGCAGTACTTC.

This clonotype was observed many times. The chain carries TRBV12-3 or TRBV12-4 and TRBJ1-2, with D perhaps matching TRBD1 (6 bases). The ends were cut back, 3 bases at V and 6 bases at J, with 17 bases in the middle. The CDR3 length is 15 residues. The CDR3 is CASSFAGAGYDGYTF. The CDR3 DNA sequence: TGTGCCAGCAGTTTCGCAGGGGCCGGGTATGATGGCTACACCTTC.

CDR3 DNA: TGTGCCAGCAGTCCCCCCCAGCGGGGGCCCACAGATACGCAGTATTTT. It specifies CASSPPQRGPTDTQYF. The chain is built from TRBV2 and TRBJ2-3; 8 nucleotides agree with TRBD2. Trimming took 5 bases from V and 2 from J; bases not matched to a gene: 9. CDR1 and CDR2 (germline): SNHLY, FYNNEI. The CDR3 sequence is 16 residues long.

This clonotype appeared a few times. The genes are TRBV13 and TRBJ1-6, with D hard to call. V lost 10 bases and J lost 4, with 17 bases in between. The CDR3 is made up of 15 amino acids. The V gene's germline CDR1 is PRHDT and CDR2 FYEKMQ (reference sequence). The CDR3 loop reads CATKVMAEYNSPLHF. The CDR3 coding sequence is TGTGCCACCAAGGTCATGGCTGAGTATAATTCACCCCTCCACTTT.

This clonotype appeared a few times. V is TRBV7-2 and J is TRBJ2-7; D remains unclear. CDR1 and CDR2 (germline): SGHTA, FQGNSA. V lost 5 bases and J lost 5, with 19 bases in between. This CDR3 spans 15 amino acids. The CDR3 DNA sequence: TGTGCCAGCAGCCCCGACAACGCAATAAGAAACGAGCAGTACTTC. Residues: CASSPDNAIRNEQYF.

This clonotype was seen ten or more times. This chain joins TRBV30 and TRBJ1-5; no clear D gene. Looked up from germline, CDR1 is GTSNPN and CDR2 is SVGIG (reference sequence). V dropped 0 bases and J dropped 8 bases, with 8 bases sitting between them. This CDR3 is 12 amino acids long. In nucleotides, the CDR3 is TGTGCCTGGAGTGTAGTTGGGGAGCCCCAGCATTTT. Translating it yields CAWSVVGEPQHF.

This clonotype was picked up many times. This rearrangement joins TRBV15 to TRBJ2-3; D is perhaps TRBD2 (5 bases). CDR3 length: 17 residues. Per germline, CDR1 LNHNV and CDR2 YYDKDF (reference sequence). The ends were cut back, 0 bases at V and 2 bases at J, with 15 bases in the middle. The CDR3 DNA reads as TGTGCCACCAGCAGAGACGACACCCAAGACTACACAGATACGCAGTATTTT. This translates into CATSRDDTQDYTDTQYF.

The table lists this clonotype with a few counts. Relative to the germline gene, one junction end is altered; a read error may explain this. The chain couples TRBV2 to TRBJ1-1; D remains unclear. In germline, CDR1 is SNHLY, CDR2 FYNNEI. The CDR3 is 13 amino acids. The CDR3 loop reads CASREGMNTEAFF. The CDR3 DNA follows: TGTGCCAGCAGAGAAGGGATGAACACTGAAGCTTTCTTT.

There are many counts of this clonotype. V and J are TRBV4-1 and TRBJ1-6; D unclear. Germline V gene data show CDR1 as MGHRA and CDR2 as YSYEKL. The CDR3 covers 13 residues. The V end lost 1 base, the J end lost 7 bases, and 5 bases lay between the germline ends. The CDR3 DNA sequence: TGCGCCAGCAGCCAAGTATTGAATTCACCCCTCCACTTT. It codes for CASSQVLNSPLHF.

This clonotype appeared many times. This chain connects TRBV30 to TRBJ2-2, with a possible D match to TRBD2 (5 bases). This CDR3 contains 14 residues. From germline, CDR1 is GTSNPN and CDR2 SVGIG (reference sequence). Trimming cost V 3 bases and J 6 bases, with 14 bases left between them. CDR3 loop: CAWSRTGLAGELFF. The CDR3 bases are TGTGCCTGGAGCCGTACGGGGTTGGCCGGGGAGCTGTTTTTT.

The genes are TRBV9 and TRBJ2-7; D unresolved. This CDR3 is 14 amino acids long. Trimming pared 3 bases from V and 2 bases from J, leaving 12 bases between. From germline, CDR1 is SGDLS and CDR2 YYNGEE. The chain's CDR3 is CASSAANSPYEQYF. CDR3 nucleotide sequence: TGTGCCAGCAGCGCGGCCAACTCCCCCTACGAGCAGTACTTC. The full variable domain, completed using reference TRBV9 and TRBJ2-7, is DSGVTQTPKHLITATGQRVTLRCSPRSGDLSVYWYQQSLDQGLQFLIQYYNGEERAKGNILERFSAQQFPDLHSELNLSSLELGDSALYFCASSAANSPYEQYFGPGTRLTVT.

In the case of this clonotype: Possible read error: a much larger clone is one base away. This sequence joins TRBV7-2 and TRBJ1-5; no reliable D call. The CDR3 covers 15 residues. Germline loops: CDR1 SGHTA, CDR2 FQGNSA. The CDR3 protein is CASGLARASNQPQHF. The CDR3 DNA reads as TGTGCCAGCGGCTTAGCGAGGGCTAGCAATCAGCCCCAGCATTTT.

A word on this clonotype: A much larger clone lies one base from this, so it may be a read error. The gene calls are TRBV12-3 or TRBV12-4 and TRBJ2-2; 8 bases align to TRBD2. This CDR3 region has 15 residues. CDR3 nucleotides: TGTGCCAGCAGTGCCAGCGGGAGACCCTTCGGGGAGCTGGTTTTT. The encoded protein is CASSASGRPFGELVF.

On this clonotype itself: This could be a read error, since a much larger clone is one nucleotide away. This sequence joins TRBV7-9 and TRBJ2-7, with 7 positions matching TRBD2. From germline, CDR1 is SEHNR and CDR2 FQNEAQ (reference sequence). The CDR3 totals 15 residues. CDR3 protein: CVSSSGLLSSYEQYF. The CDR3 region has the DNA TGTGTCAGCAGCTCGGGACTACTATCCTCCTACGAGCAGTACTTC. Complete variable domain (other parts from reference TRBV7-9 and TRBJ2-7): DTGVSQNPRHKITKRGQNVTFRCDPISEHNRLYWYRQTLGQGPEFLTYFQNEAQLEKSRLLSDRFSAERPKGSFSTLEIQRTEQGDSAMYLCVSSSGLLSSYEQYFGPGTRLTVT.

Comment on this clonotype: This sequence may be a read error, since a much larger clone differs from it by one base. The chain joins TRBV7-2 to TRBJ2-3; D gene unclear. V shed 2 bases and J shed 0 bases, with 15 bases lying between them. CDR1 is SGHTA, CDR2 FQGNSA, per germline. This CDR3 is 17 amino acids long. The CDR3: CASSLPPLVSSTDTQYF. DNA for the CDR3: TGTGCCAGCAGCTTACCCCCGTTGGTTTCTAGCACAGATACGCAGTATTTT.

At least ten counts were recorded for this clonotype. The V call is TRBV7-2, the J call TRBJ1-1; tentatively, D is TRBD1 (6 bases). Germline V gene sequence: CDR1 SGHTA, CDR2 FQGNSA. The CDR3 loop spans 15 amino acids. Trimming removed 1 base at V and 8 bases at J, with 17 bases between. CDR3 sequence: CASSLVLGTGREAFF. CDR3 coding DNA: TGTGCCAGCAGCTTAGTCTTGGGTACAGGGCGAGAAGCTTTCTTT.

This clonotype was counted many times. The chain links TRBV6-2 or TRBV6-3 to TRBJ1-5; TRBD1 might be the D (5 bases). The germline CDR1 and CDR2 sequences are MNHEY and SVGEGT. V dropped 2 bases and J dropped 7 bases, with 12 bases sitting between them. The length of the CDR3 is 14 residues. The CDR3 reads CASSYGAGSQPQHF. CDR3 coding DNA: TGTGCCAGCAGTTACGGGGCAGGGAGCCAGCCCCAGCATTTT.

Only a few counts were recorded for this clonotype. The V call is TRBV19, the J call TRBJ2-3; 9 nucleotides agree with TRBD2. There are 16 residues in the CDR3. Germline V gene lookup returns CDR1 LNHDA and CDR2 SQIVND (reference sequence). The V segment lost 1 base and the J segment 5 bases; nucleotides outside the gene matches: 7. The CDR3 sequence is CASSIVASGDEDTQYF. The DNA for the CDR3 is TGTGCCAGTAGTATAGTGGCTAGCGGGGATGAAGATACGCAGTATTTT.

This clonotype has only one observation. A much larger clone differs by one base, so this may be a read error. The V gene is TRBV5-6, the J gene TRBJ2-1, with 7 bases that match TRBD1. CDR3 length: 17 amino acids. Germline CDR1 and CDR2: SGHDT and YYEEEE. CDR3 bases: TGTGCCAGCAGAGACGCCACAGGGGTAACCTCCTACAGTGAGCAGTTCTTC. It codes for CASRDATGVTSYSEQFF.

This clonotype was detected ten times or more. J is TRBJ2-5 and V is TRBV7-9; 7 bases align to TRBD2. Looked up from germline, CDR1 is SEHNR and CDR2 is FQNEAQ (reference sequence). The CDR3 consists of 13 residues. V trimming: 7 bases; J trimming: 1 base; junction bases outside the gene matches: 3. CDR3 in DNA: TGTGCCAGCAACCCTAGCGGCCAAGAGACCCAGTACTTC. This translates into CASNPSGQETQYF.

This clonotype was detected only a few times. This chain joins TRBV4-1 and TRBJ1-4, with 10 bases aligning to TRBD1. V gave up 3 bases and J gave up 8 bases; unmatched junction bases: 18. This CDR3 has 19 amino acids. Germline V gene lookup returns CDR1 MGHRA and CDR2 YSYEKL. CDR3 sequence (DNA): TGCGCCAGCAGCCACCGGGACAGGGGTCCAAGGGTCGGAGGGGAAAAACTGTTTTTT. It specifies CASSHRDRGPRVGGEKLFF.

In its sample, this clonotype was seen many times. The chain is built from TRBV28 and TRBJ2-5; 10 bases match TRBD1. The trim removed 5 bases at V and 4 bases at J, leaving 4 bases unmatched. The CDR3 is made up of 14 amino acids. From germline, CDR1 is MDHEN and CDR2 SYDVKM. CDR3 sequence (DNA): TGTGCCAGCAGTGACAGGGGGCTCGGAGAGACCCAGTACTTC. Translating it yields CASSDRGLGETQYF.

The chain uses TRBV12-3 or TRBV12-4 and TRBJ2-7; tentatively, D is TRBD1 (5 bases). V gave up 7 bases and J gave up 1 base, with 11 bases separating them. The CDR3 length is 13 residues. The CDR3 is CASKSGFSYEQYF. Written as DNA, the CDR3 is TGTGCCAGCAAATCAGGGTTTTCCTACGAGCAGTACTTC.

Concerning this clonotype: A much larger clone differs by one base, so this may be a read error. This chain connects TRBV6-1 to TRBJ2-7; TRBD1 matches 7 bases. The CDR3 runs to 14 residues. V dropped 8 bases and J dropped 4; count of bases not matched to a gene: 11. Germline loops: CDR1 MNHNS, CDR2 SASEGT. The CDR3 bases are TGTGCCAGCGGGGAACAGGGGAACGGGTACGAGCAGTACTTC. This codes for CASGEQGNGYEQYF.

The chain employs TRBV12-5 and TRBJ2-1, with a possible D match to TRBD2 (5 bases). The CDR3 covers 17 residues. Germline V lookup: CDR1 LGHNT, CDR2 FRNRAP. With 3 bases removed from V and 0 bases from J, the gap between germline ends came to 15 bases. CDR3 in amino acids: CASGFDGVKHSYNEQFF. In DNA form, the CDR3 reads TGTGCTAGTGGTTTCGACGGGGTTAAACACTCCTACAATGAGCAGTTCTTC.

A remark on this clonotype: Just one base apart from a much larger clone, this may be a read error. The CDR3 DNA sequence: TGTGCCAGCAGCCCGGGGACTAGCGGGGTTATAGGGGAGACCCAGTGCTTC. Translating it yields CASSPGTSGVIGETQCF. J is TRBJ2-5 and V is TRBV5-3; the match to TRBD2 covers 13 bases. TRBV5-3 is filed as an ORF, its function uncertain. The CDR3 has 17 residues.

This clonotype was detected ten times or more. CDR3 sequence: CASSQDRGVYEQYF. CDR3 bases: TGCGCCAGCAGCCAAGACAGGGGAGTCTACGAGCAGTACTTC. This sequence joins TRBV4-3 and TRBJ2-7; maybe TRBD1 (6 bases). V was clipped by 0 bases and J by 3 bases, with 9 bases between them. The CDR3 consists of 14 residues. Germline V gene data show CDR1 as LGHNA and CDR2 as YSLEER.

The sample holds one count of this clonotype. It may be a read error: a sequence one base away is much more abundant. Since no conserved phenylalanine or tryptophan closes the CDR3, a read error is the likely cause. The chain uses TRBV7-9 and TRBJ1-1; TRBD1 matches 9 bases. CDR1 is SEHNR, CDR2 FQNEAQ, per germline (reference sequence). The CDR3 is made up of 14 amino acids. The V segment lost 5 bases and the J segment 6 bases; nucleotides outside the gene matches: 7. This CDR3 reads CASSITGGASEAFL. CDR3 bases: TGTGCCAGCAGCATAACAGGGGGCGCTTCTGAAGCTTTCCTT.